Below are 7 T cell receptor beta chains sequenced from a single sample in a study of T cell repertoires in cytomegalovirus infection. Which antigens these TCRs recognize remains unknown. Via MiXCR, TCRdb re-called the reads, giving one row per CDR3 protein. The sample gives about 920,000 distinct CDR3 sequences, roughly 31% of which show up once; 13% is in the top ten. The source material was cultured CD8+ T cells from PBMCs, sampled from culture after CMV antigen stimulation. These receptors all stem from a human donor in good health (CMV status not recorded). Some clones in this sample may be carry-over from other donors' samples.

CDR3 sequence reads: CASSTEMSDTQYF. CDR3 bases: TGTGCCAGCAGTACGGAAATGTCAGATACGCAGTATTTT. This rearrangement joins TRBV28 to TRBJ2-3; D call uncertain. Germline lookup yields CDR1 MDHEN and CDR2 SYDVKM. V lost 5 bases and J 4 bases, leaving 10 bases between the germline ends. CDR3 length: 13 amino acids.

This chain uses TRBV6-2 or TRBV6-3 with TRBJ2-5; D is unresolved. This CDR3 contains 11 residues. V shed 5 bases and J shed 6 bases, with 7 bases lying between them. The germline CDR1 and CDR2 sequences are MNHEY and SVGEGT. CDR3 region: CASSGDKTQYF. CDR3 nucleotides: TGTGCCAGCAGTGGCGACAAGACCCAGTACTTC.

This clonotype was picked up many times. This chain joins TRBV7-9 and TRBJ1-3; tentative D call: TRBD1 (6 bases). CDR1 is SEHNR, CDR2 FQNEAQ, per germline (reference sequence). The V end was cut by 5 bases, the J end by 3 bases, with 14 bases between. CDR3 length equals 15 residues. CDR3 sequence reads: CASSRRTENGNTIYF. DNA of the CDR3: TGTGCCAGCAGCAGGCGGACAGAAAATGGAAACACCATATATTTT.

The chain is built from TRBV29-1 and TRBJ2-1; TRBD2 matches at 9 bases. The germline V gene encodes CDR1 SQVTM and CDR2 ANQGSEA. This CDR3 has 14 amino acids. The ends lost 6 bases at V and 5 bases at J; junction bases unmatched: 8. CDR3 DNA: TGCAGCGTGCGGGGGGGGGGGCAGAACAATGAGCAGTTCTTC. Protein sequence: CSVRGGGQNNEQFF.

This chain links TRBV6-5 with TRBJ1-5; D not resolved. The V end lost 5 bases, the J end lost 3 bases, and 11 bases lay between the germline ends. CDR1 is MNHEY and CDR2 is SVGAGI in the germline V gene. There are 14 residues in the CDR3. The CDR3 nucleotides are TGTGCCAGCAGTCCCAAGCTTACCAATCAGCCCCAGCATTTT. This gives the protein CASSPKLTNQPQHF.

The rearrangement links TRBV6-6 to TRBJ1-5; 7 bases fit TRBD1. The V and J ends lost 7 bases and 5 bases, in that order; junction bases with no gene match: 8. Germline V lookup: CDR1 MNHNY, CDR2 SVGAGI (reference sequence). CDR3 length equals 14 residues. CDR3 bases: TGTGCCAGCACCCCGGACAGGTTAGATCAGCCCCAGCATTTT. This translates into CASTPDRLDQPQHF.

This clonotype appeared a few times. The chain is built from TRBV7-9 and TRBJ1-2, with 10 bases aligning to TRBD1. The V segment lost 4 bases and the J segment 6 bases; nucleotides outside the gene matches: 8. CDR3 length: 15 amino acids. In germline, CDR1 is SEHNR, CDR2 FQNEAQ (reference sequence). This CDR3 reads CASSSGTGASDGYTF. CDR3 in DNA: TGTGCCAGCAGCTCCGGGACAGGGGCGTCGGATGGCTACACCTTC.